The clone carrying this T cell receptor (beta chain) was counted a few times. The data are from a study of blood T cell repertoires in COVID-19. This CDR3 is 13 amino acids long. V lost 5 bases to trimming and J lost 7 bases, with 14 bases between them. Germline CDR1 is KGHSH and CDR2 is LQKENI. Sequencing used immunoSEQ multiplex PCR; TCRdb keeps in-frame clones, though not all of them. The sample shows about 300,000 clones, about 88% of them seen only once. This sequence joins TRBV18 and TRBJ1-2; D is unresolved. Sequencing was performed on peripheral blood. The sequence derives from a human donor with COVID-19, enrolled during active disease. The donor label of this sample is uncertain. Here the CDR3 DNA reads TGTGCCAGCTCAGAAGGGAGAGCCGGTGGCTACACCTTC. Encoded protein: CASSEGRAGGYTF.